These 32 T cell receptor beta chains originate from one sample sequenced in a study of response to subunit inactivated influenza vaccine. TCRdb independently ran MiXCR on the RT-PCR reads; one entry per CDR3 protein. The sample has about 540,000 distinct CDR3 sequences, 20% to 25% seen once. These data also formed part of another study, on T cells expressing NK-cell markers. That report notes: TCR beta cDNA was made by 5'RACE template switching with UMIs.

The source material was CD4+ T cells sorted from PBMCs, sampled less than 13 days after vaccination. Every receptor here comes from a man in his fifties or sixties who received an inactivated influenza vaccine.

This clonotype was counted only a few times. The gene calls are TRBV30 and TRBJ1-2, with unresolved D. In germline, CDR1 is GTSNPN, CDR2 SVGIG (reference sequence). Trimming took off 1 base at V and 2 bases at J, with 14 bases between the two ends. The CDR3 sequence is 15 residues long. CDR3 in amino acids: CAWSDGGGLNYGYTF. As DNA, the CDR3 is TGTGCCTGGAGTGATGGCGGAGGGTTAAACTATGGCTACACCTTC.

The rearrangement uses TRBV4-3 and TRBJ2-7, with TRBD1 matching 8 bases. The CDR3 has 16 amino acids. CDR1 and CDR2 (germline): LGHNA, YSLEER. V shed 0 bases and J 2 bases; nucleotides not matched to a gene: 6. In DNA, the CDR3 is TGCGCCAGCAGCCAAGAATGGGGACAGGTCGCCTACGAGCAGTACTTC. It codes for CASSQEWGQVAYEQYF.

This clonotype was found once. V usage is TRBV7-3 and J usage is TRBJ2-2; the D gene could be TRBD1 or TRBD2 (5 bases each). The CDR3 has 16 amino acids. Germline CDR1 and CDR2: SGHTA and FQGTGA. Trimming shortened V by 1 base and J by 0 bases, and 9 bases separated the two germline ends. The CDR3 loop reads CASSLNGGTNTGELFF. The CDR3 region has the DNA TGTGCCAGCAGCTTAAATGGGGGAACGAACACCGGGGAGCTGTTTTTT.

V usage is TRBV20-1 and J usage is TRBJ2-2; 7 bases align to TRBD1. CDR1 and CDR2 from the germline V gene are DFQATT and SNEGSKA (reference sequence). With 1 base clipped from V and 5 bases from J, the junction kept 16 bases outside the gene matches. The CDR3 runs 18 residues. CDR3 DNA sequence: TGCAGTGCTAGAGGCCCCCCCTCCGAGAGGGGGCGAACCGGGGAGCTGTTTTTT. The encoded protein is CSARGPPSERGRTGELFF.

This clonotype was recorded a few times. The V gene is TRBV20-1, the J gene TRBJ1-5; maybe TRBD1 (6 bases). The germline gives CDR1 DFQATT, CDR2 SNEGSKA (reference sequence). The V end was cut by 3 bases, the J end by 2 bases, with 14 bases between. This CDR3 contains 15 residues. The CDR3 DNA reads TGCAGTGCTAGCGAGGGGGGTACTCGCAATCAGCCCCAGCATTTT. Translated, it gives CSASEGGTRNQPQHF.

In its sample, this clonotype was seen a few times. The V call is TRBV21-1, the J call TRBJ2-2; the listed D gene, TRBD1, was not tested against the DNA. TRBV21-1 counts as a pseudogene. The CDR3 loop spans 16 amino acids. CDR3 sequence: CASSKAEDTNTGELFF. The CDR3 coding sequence is TGTGCCAGCAGCAAAGCGGAGGACACGAACACCGGGGAGCTGTTTTTT.

V usage is TRBV4-3 and J usage is TRBJ1-1, with a tentative D call TRBD1 (5 bases). Trimming removed 0 bases at V and 0 bases at J, with 14 bases between. The germline gives CDR1 LGHNA, CDR2 YSLEER. CDR3 length: 17 residues. The CDR3 is CASSQDVTGGMNTEAFF. DNA of the CDR3: TGCGCCAGCAGCCAAGATGTAACAGGCGGCATGAACACTGAAGCTTTCTTT.

This chain uses TRBV27 with TRBJ2-6; TRBD1 matches 8 bases. The CDR3 spans 16 residues. Per the germline V gene, CDR1 is MNHEY and CDR2 is SMNVEV (reference sequence). V was clipped by 7 bases and J by 0 bases; unmatched bases: 5. This chain's CDR3 is CASKGDRSSGANVLTF. The CDR3 DNA reads TGTGCCAGCAAGGGGGACAGGAGCTCTGGGGCCAACGTCCTGACTTTC.

This clonotype was observed a few times. The CDR3 region is CASSQGTTYRNEQFF. In DNA form, the CDR3 reads TGTGCCAGCAGCCAGGGAACGACGTACCGCAATGAGCAGTTCTTC. The V gene is TRBV14, the J gene TRBJ2-1, with D uncertain. Germline V gene sequence: CDR1 SGHDN, CDR2 FVKESK. V dropped 3 bases and J dropped 6 bases, with 15 bases sitting between them. CDR3 length: 15 residues.

This chain uses TRBV20-1 with TRBJ1-2; D not certain. Germline CDR1 reads DFQATT; CDR2 reads SNEGSKA (reference sequence). There are 15 residues in the CDR3. The V and J ends lost 0 bases and 4 bases respectively, with 15 bases between them. The CDR3 DNA sequence: TGCAGTGCTAGAGACACCCGTAGATTAGTCTATGGCTACACCTTC. Translation gives CSARDTRRLVYGYTF.

This clonotype was recorded a few times. CDR3 nucleotide sequence: TGTGCCACCAGCAGAGACCAGGCGGGGGGTGGCTACACCTTC. The encoded protein is CATSRDQAGGGYTF. This chain joins TRBV15 and TRBJ1-2, with TRBD1 as a possible D gene (5 bases). The V end lost 0 bases, the J end lost 7 bases, and 12 bases lay between the germline ends. This CDR3 is 14 amino acids long. CDR1 and CDR2 (germline): LNHNV, YYDKDF (reference sequence).

The chain uses TRBV12-5 and TRBJ1-2; weak D call: TRBD1 (5 bases). V lost 2 bases and J lost 2, with 12 bases in between. Germline values: CDR1 LGHNT, CDR2 FRNRAP. This CDR3 region has 15 residues. CDR3 sequence: CASGLHGTGNYGYTF. Written as DNA, the CDR3 is TGTGCTAGTGGTTTGCACGGGACGGGGAACTATGGCTACACCTTC.

The chain has TRBV12-3 or TRBV12-4 and TRBJ2-1; D remains unclear. Trimming took off 3 bases at V and 10 bases at J, with 10 bases between the two ends. The CDR3 consists of 12 residues. The CDR3 DNA sequence: TGTGCCAGCAGTTTCAGGTTGACCGAGCAGTTCTTC. It codes for CASSFRLTEQFF.

A few counts support this clonotype. J is TRBJ2-1 and V is TRBV29-1; D perhaps matches TRBD1 (6 bases). This CDR3 is built from 14 residues. Between the trimmed V and J ends, which lost 2 bases and 10 bases, there was a span of 18 bases. Looked up from germline, CDR1 is SQVTM and CDR2 is ANQGSEA. The CDR3: CSVEIGSGVREQFF. Written as DNA, the CDR3 is TGCAGCGTTGAAATTGGGTCAGGGGTTAGGGAGCAGTTCTTC.

This clonotype was counted a few times. The rearrangement uses TRBV7-3 and TRBJ2-2; 10 nucleotides line up with TRBD1. The germline gives CDR1 SGHTA, CDR2 FQGTGA. Germline trimming cut 6 bases from V and 1 base from J; bases unmatched to any gene: 5. The CDR3 runs 16 residues. DNA for the CDR3: TGTGCCAGCAGACTGGGACAGGGGATGAACACCGGGGAGCTGTTTTTT. As protein: CASRLGQGMNTGELFF.

This clonotype was counted a single time. V is TRBV24-1 and J is TRBJ2-3; perhaps TRBD2 as D (6 bases). Germline V gene data show CDR1 as KGHDR and CDR2 as SFDVKD. This CDR3 has 16 residues. Trimming shortened V by 8 bases and J by 0 bases, and 17 bases separated the two germline ends. Here the CDR3 DNA reads TGTGCCACCAAGTTGGGGGGTACAACTAGCACAGATACGCAGTATTTT. Residues: CATKLGGTTSTDTQYF.

V usage is TRBV10-3 and J usage is TRBJ2-7, with TRBD1 as a possible D gene (5 bases). Germline lookup yields CDR1 ENHRY and CDR2 SYGVKD. The CDR3 has 12 residues. V lost 6 bases and J lost 2, with 8 bases in between. The CDR3 nucleotides are TGTGCCATCAGAGAAGGGGCCTACGAGCAGTACTTC. Translating gives CAIREGAYEQYF.

The sample holds a few counts of this clonotype. J is TRBJ2-7 and V is TRBV12-3 or TRBV12-4, with 9 bases matching TRBD1. This CDR3 region has 18 residues. Trimming took 5 bases from V and 3 from J; bases not matched to a gene: 17. CDR3 sequence (DNA): TGTGCCAGCAGTGCAGGGAGGGGTAGTACAGGGGGCCGCTACGAGCAGTACTTC. Protein product: CASSAGRGSTGGRYEQYF.

This clonotype was seen a handful of times. The chain combines TRBV7-9 with TRBJ2-7; a weak D match, TRBD1 (6 bases). V shed 3 bases and J shed 3 bases, with 18 bases lying between them. The length of the CDR3 is 16 residues. Germline V lookup: CDR1 SEHNR, CDR2 FQNEAQ (reference sequence). CDR3 sequence: CASSFGPAGANYEQYF. CDR3 coding DNA: TGTGCCAGCAGCTTCGGCCCGGCAGGGGCCAACTACGAGCAGTACTTC.

The CDR3 DNA reads as TGCGCCAGCAGCCCCTCAGGGAGTAACTATGGCTACACCTTC. Its protein product is CASSPSGSNYGYTF. The chain is built from TRBV4-1 and TRBJ1-2, with D maybe TRBD1 (5 bases). The CDR3 contains 14 residues. The germline CDR1 and CDR2 sequences are MGHRA and YSYEKL. V lost 4 bases, J lost 1 base, and 10 bases lay in between.

In DNA form, the CDR3 reads TGTGCCAGCAGGACCATGAATTCACCCCTCCACTTT. Translation: CASRTMNSPLHF. The V call is TRBV25-1, the J call TRBJ1-6; D gene ambiguous. This CDR3 contains 12 residues. V lost 6 bases to trimming and J lost 7 bases, with 7 bases between them. Per germline, CDR1 MGHDK and CDR2 SYGVNS. Full variable domain (outside the CDR3, taken from reference TRBV25-1 and TRBJ1-6): EADIYQTPRYLVIGTGKKITLECSQTMGHDKMYWYQQDPGMELHLIHYSYGVNSTEKGDLSSESTVSRIRTEHFPLTLESARPSHTSQYLCASRTMNSPLHFGNGTRLTVT.

This clonotype was found a few times. The rearrangement links TRBV4-2 to TRBJ2-3; 13 nucleotides agree with TRBD2. The CDR3 covers 19 residues. With V trimmed by 1 base and J by 1 base, 8 bases remained unmatched. Germline assignment: CDR1 LGHNA and CDR2 YNFKEQ. This CDR3 is CASSQVLTSGGAGTDTQYF. CDR3 bases: TGTGCCAGCAGCCAAGTTTTAACTAGCGGGGGGGCTGGCACAGATACGCAGTATTTT.

The V gene is TRBV18, the J gene TRBJ2-5, with a possible D match to TRBD2 (6 bases). This CDR3 is built from 14 residues. CDR1 and CDR2 (germline): KGHSH, LQKENI. V was trimmed by 4 bases and J by 5 bases, leaving 14 bases between them. CDR3 in amino acids: CASSLDSGGETQYF. CDR3 bases: TGTGCCAGCTCACTGGATAGTGGAGGGGAGACCCAGTACTTC.

This clonotype was picked up a small number of times. The V and J genes are TRBV30 and TRBJ2-1, with D perhaps TRBD2 (5 bases). This CDR3 is 14 amino acids long. The ends were cut back, 0 bases at V and 2 bases at J, with 8 bases in the middle. Germline V gives CDR1 GTSNPN, CDR2 SVGIG (reference sequence). The CDR3 loop reads CAWSVSGTYNEQFF. CDR3 sequence (DNA): TGTGCCTGGAGTGTTTCGGGGACCTACAATGAGCAGTTCTTC.

This clonotype was detected only a few times. The chain carries TRBV11-1 and TRBJ2-5; tentative D call: TRBD1 (6 bases). Germline V gene data show CDR1 as SGHAT and CDR2 as FQDESV (reference sequence). This CDR3 spans 17 amino acids. Trimming cost V 5 bases and J 3 bases, with 22 bases left between them. CDR3 region: CASSPSSRHRVKETQYF. CDR3 DNA: TGTGCCAGCAGCCCATCCTCCCGCCACAGGGTAAAAGAGACCCAGTACTTC.

This clonotype was counted only a few times. The chain employs TRBV4-3 and TRBJ2-1; 8 nucleotides line up with TRBD1. V lost 0 bases to trimming and J lost 9 bases; unmatched junction nucleotides: 4. Germline CDR1 reads LGHNA; CDR2 reads YSLEER. This CDR3 spans 14 amino acids. The CDR3, as DNA: TGCGCCAGCAGCCAAGACCAGGGGGCGCGTGAGCAGTTCTTC. Protein sequence: CASSQDQGAREQFF.

The chain has TRBV3-1 and TRBJ2-3; D may be TRBD1 (5 bases). Germline values: CDR1 LGHDT, CDR2 YNNKEL (reference sequence). The V end was cut by 3 bases, the J end by 2 bases, with 12 bases between. The CDR3 contains 15 residues. CDR3 loop: CASSHEDRHTDTQYF. CDR3 coding DNA: TGTGCCAGCAGCCATGAAGACAGACACACAGATACGCAGTATTTT.

The chain carries TRBV12-3 or TRBV12-4 and TRBJ1-5; D not certain. The CDR3 totals 15 residues. Trimming removed 3 bases from V and 0 bases from J, with 9 bases in between. Here the CDR3 DNA reads TGTGCCAGCAGTTTTGGGCAGATTAGCAATCAGCCCCAGCATTTT. Translation gives CASSFGQISNQPQHF.

The chain uses TRBV5-5 and TRBJ2-3; D ambiguous. The V end lost 0 bases, the J end lost 0 bases, and 14 bases lay between the germline ends. The germline CDR1 and CDR2 sequences are SGHKS and YYEKEE (reference sequence). This CDR3 contains 17 residues. The CDR3 DNA sequence: TGTGCCAGCAGCTTGGTTGGGTACGCGGCGAGCACAGATACGCAGTATTTT. Protein product: CASSLVGYAASTDTQYF.

The sample holds a few counts of this clonotype. This chain links TRBV30 with TRBJ2-2; weak D call: TRBD1 (5 bases). V shed 7 bases and J shed 0 bases, with 9 bases lying between them. Germline V gene lookup returns CDR1 GTSNPN and CDR2 SVGIG (reference sequence). This CDR3 has 13 residues. CDR3 in amino acids: CALTGANTGELFF. In DNA, the CDR3 is TGTGCCTTAACAGGAGCGAACACCGGGGAGCTGTTTTTT. The full variable domain, with the rest looked up from reference TRBV30 and TRBJ2-2, is SQTIHQWPATLVQPVGSPLSLECTVEGTSNPNLYWYRQAAGRGLQLLFYSVGIGQISSEVPQNLSASRPQDRQFILSSKKLLLSDSGFYLCALTGANTGELFFGEGSRLTVL.

In this sample, this clonotype turned up a few times. The chain recombines TRBV12-3 or TRBV12-4 with TRBJ1-4; D is uncertain. With 2 bases removed from V and 3 bases from J, the gap between germline ends came to 13 bases. CDR3 length: 16 amino acids. The CDR3 protein is CASSLKYQAANEKLFF. CDR3 DNA sequence: TGTGCCAGCAGTTTAAAGTATCAAGCGGCTAATGAAAAACTGTTTTTT.

As DNA, the CDR3 is TGTGCCAGCAGTTCGTCGACGGGCGGAAATTCACCCCTCCACTTT. Protein: CASSSSTGGNSPLHF. The rearrangement links TRBV28 to TRBJ1-6; D ambiguous. Germline V gene sequence: CDR1 MDHEN, CDR2 SYDVKM. There are 15 residues in the CDR3. With 4 bases removed from V and 7 bases from J, the gap between germline ends came to 14 bases. Looking up the rest from reference TRBV28 and TRBJ1-6 gives the full variable domain: DVKVTQSSRYLVKRTGEKVFLECVQDMDHENMFWYRQDPGLGLRLIYFSYDVKMKEKGDIPEGYSVSREKKERFSLILESASTNQTSMYLCASSSSTGGNSPLHFGNGTRLTVT.